This TCR beta chain was captured by sequencing in a study of T-cell reconstitution after alpha-beta-depleted transplantation in children. The sample holds a few counts of this clonotype. This CDR3 comprises 13 residues. Trimming removed 4 bases at V and 5 bases at J, with 11 bases between. Germline values: CDR1 LNHDA, CDR2 SQIVND (reference sequence). Preparation of the TCRbeta library was carried out with unique molecular identifiers. TCRdb processed the PCR reads anew with MiXCR; each CDR3 protein has one entry. The data contain roughly 570,000 distinct CDR3 sequences, more than 20% of them singletons.

This sequence was found in a boy under three years old with Wiskott-Aldrich syndrome, due to receive a stem cell transplant. The starting material was PBMCs, obtained before TCRalphabeta/CD19-depleted stem cell transplant. The rearrangement joins TRBV19 to TRBJ1-1, with no clear D. The CDR3 loop is CASSTPGRTEAFF. CDR3 sequence (DNA): TGTGCCAGTAGTACCCCGGGGAGGACTGAAGCTTTCTTT.